These T cell receptor beta chains were read from a single sample in a study of blood T cell repertoires in COVID-19. Profiling relied on immunoSEQ multiplex PCR, and the TCRdb table lists in-frame clones only, not all of them. Of approximately 52,000 clones in the sample, roughly 87% were seen once. Sequencing was carried out using peripheral blood. These receptors were collected from a man between 60 and 70 years old with active COVID-19. Each CDR3 is given with its conserved first and last residue. Fields, in order: CDR3 DNA, CDR3 protein, clone size, J gene, D gene, V gene. A D gene is named only where the DNA matches it firmly. Where a row states a size, it is once, few, many or the class of an expanded clone; other rows omit it.

cdr3_nt: TGTGCCAGCAGCCGTGAGGGGAGGGCTAGCAATCAGCCCCAGCATTTT
cdr3_aa: CASSREGRASNQPQHF
clone_size: .
j_call: TRBJ1-5
d_call: .
v_call: TRBV14

cdr3_nt: TGTGCCAGCAGAGATATGATAGGAGTCAACGAAGCTTTCTTT
cdr3_aa: CASRDMIGVNEAFF
clone_size: .
j_call: TRBJ1-1
d_call: .
v_call: TRBV11-2

cdr3_nt: TGTGCCAGCAGGACTAGCGGGATTCGTACAGATACGCAGTATTTT
cdr3_aa: CASRTSGIRTDTQYF
clone_size: .
j_call: TRBJ2-3
d_call: TRBD2
v_call: TRBV7-6

cdr3_nt: TGTGCCAGCAGCGTCGCCGGGACTAGCGGGAGCCAGCAGTACTTC
cdr3_aa: CASSVAGTSGSQQYF
clone_size: .
j_call: TRBJ2-7
d_call: TRBD2
v_call: TRBV9

cdr3_nt: TGTGCCAGCCCCAAAAGCAGTCTAGCTAAGTACGAGCAGTACTTC
cdr3_aa: CASPKSSLAKYEQYF
clone_size: .
j_call: TRBJ2-7
d_call: .
v_call: TRBV9

cdr3_nt: TGTGCAGGGGCGGGGGCCTATGGCTACACCTTC
cdr3_aa: CAGAGAYGYTF
clone_size: .
j_call: TRBJ1-2
d_call: .
v_call: TRBV28

cdr3_nt: TGTGCCAGCAGCAGGGACAGGGTGGACTACGAGCAGTACTTC
cdr3_aa: CASSRDRVDYEQYF
clone_size: .
j_call: TRBJ2-7
d_call: TRBD1
v_call: TRBV5-5

cdr3_nt: TGTGCCAGCAGCTCAGTGACGGGAACGAACACTGAAGCTTTCTTT
cdr3_aa: CASSSVTGTNTEAFF
clone_size: .
j_call: TRBJ1-1
d_call: .
v_call: TRBV5-4

cdr3_nt: TGTGCCAGCAGTATACCACAGGGGAGCTCCTATAATTCACCCCTCCACTTT
cdr3_aa: CASSIPQGSSYNSPLHF
clone_size: .
j_call: TRBJ1-6
d_call: TRBD1
v_call: TRBV7-2

cdr3_nt: TGTGCCAGCCATGCGACAGGGAACTACGAGCAGTACTTC
cdr3_aa: CASHATGNYEQYF
clone_size: .
j_call: TRBJ2-7
d_call: TRBD1
v_call: TRBV28

cdr3_nt: TGTGCCAGCAGCCCACAGAGTGCGGGAGGATGGTCCTACGAGCAGTACTTC
cdr3_aa: CASSPQSAGGWSYEQYF
clone_size: .
j_call: TRBJ2-7
d_call: TRBD2
v_call: TRBV13

cdr3_nt: TGTGCCATCAGTGTGGCAGGGCGGAACACTGAAGCTTTCTTT
cdr3_aa: CAISVAGRNTEAFF
clone_size: .
j_call: TRBJ1-1
d_call: .
v_call: TRBV10-3

cdr3_nt: TGTGCCAGCAGCGAGCCGACAGGGAGGGAGCAGTACTTC
cdr3_aa: CASSEPTGREQYF
clone_size: .
j_call: TRBJ2-7
d_call: .
v_call: TRBV5-8

cdr3_nt: TGTGCCAGCAGCCTTCAGACAGGGGGCTACGAGCAGTACTTC
cdr3_aa: CASSLQTGGYEQYF
clone_size: .
j_call: TRBJ2-7
d_call: TRBD1
v_call: TRBV4-2

cdr3_nt: TGTGCCAGCAGCTTACCTAGCGAGGGGACCTACGAGCAGTACTTC
cdr3_aa: CASSLPSEGTYEQYF
clone_size: large
j_call: TRBJ2-7
d_call: .
v_call: TRBV5-6

cdr3_nt: TGTGCCAGCAGCGTAGAGCCAGCGGGAGTGGCAGATACGCAGTATTTT
cdr3_aa: CASSVEPAGVADTQYF
clone_size: .
j_call: TRBJ2-3
d_call: TRBD2
v_call: TRBV9

cdr3_nt: TGTGCCAGCTCAGGTGGGGGGTCCTACAATGAGCAGTTCTTC
cdr3_aa: CASSGGGSYNEQFF
clone_size: once
j_call: TRBJ2-1
d_call: .
v_call: TRBV18

cdr3_nt: TGCAGCGCGCTACCTGGGGGGTCAGGCGGAGGAGCTTTCTTT
cdr3_aa: CSALPGGSGGGAFF
clone_size: .
j_call: TRBJ1-1
d_call: .
v_call: TRBV29-1

cdr3_nt: TGTGCCAGCAGCTTAGGTCCCCTCGATACGCAGTATTTT
cdr3_aa: CASSLGPLDTQYF
clone_size: .
j_call: TRBJ2-3
d_call: .
v_call: TRBV11-1

cdr3_nt: TGCGCCAGCAGCTTGGTACAGGGTTCATCAGATACGCAGTATTTT
cdr3_aa: CASSLVQGSSDTQYF
clone_size: .
j_call: TRBJ2-3
d_call: .
v_call: TRBV5-1

cdr3_nt: TGTGCCAGCAGTGGAGACAGGGGGCCCTACTCCTACGAGCAGTACTTC
cdr3_aa: CASSGDRGPYSYEQYF
clone_size: .
j_call: TRBJ2-7
d_call: TRBD1
v_call: TRBV2

cdr3_nt: TGTGCCAGCAGTGGGGAAGGGAGCACTGAAGCTTTCTTT
cdr3_aa: CASSGEGSTEAFF
clone_size: .
j_call: TRBJ1-1
d_call: .
v_call: TRBV2

cdr3_nt: TGTGCCAGCAGCTCAGGCGGGGCGGGGAACACTGAAGCTTTCTTT
cdr3_aa: CASSSGGAGNTEAFF
clone_size: .
j_call: TRBJ1-1
d_call: .
v_call: TRBV5-6

cdr3_nt: TGTGCCAGCAGTTACCTCGATGGGACAGACTATGGCTACACCTTC
cdr3_aa: CASSYLDGTDYGYTF
clone_size: once
j_call: TRBJ1-2
d_call: TRBD1
v_call: TRBV6-2/TRBV6-3

cdr3_nt: TGTGCCAGCAGCGGGGGGGGACCTCGACAAGAGACCCAGTACTTC
cdr3_aa: CASSGGGPRQETQYF
clone_size: .
j_call: TRBJ2-5
d_call: TRBD2
v_call: TRBV7-9

cdr3_nt: TGTGCCAGCAGCCCTGGGGGGGGGACTAACAATGAGCAGTTCTTC
cdr3_aa: CASSPGGGTNNEQFF
clone_size: once
j_call: TRBJ2-1
d_call: TRBD2
v_call: TRBV11-3

cdr3_nt: TGTGCCAGTAGTTCGAGGGACAGCACCTACGAGCAGTACTTC
cdr3_aa: CASSSRDSTYEQYF
clone_size: .
j_call: TRBJ2-7
d_call: TRBD1
v_call: TRBV19

cdr3_nt: TGTGCCAGCAGCGTACCACCCAGCGGCAATGAGCAGTTCTTC
cdr3_aa: CASSVPPSGNEQFF
clone_size: .
j_call: TRBJ2-1
d_call: .
v_call: TRBV9

cdr3_nt: TGTGCCAGCAGCCCTTTAGGACAGAAAAGCTCCTACGAGCAGTACTTC
cdr3_aa: CASSPLGQKSSYEQYF
clone_size: .
j_call: TRBJ2-7
d_call: .
v_call: TRBV7-9

cdr3_nt: TGTGCCAGCTCACCCACCTTAGAGTGGAACACTGAAGCTTTCTTT
cdr3_aa: CASSPTLEWNTEAFF
clone_size: .
j_call: TRBJ1-1
d_call: .
v_call: TRBV18

cdr3_nt: TGTGCCAGCAGGGAACTAGCGGGAGGGGCCAATGAGCAGTTCTTC
cdr3_aa: CASRELAGGANEQFF
clone_size: .
j_call: TRBJ2-1
d_call: TRBD2
v_call: TRBV7-2

cdr3_nt: TGTGCCAGCAGCCCGAACGCACAGGTGGCCGCTGGAAAACTGTTTTTT
cdr3_aa: CASSPNAQVAAGKLFF
clone_size: .
j_call: TRBJ1-4
d_call: .
v_call: TRBV7-6

cdr3_nt: TGTGCCAGCAGTGACAGGCGGAACACTGAAGCTTTCTTT
cdr3_aa: CASSDRRNTEAFF
clone_size: .
j_call: TRBJ1-1
d_call: .
v_call: TRBV6-2/TRBV6-3

cdr3_nt: TGTGCCAGCAGCGTAGGTATTGGGGAGAAGTTGGACGAGCAGTACTTC
cdr3_aa: CASSVGIGEKLDEQYF
clone_size: few
j_call: TRBJ2-7
d_call: .
v_call: TRBV9

cdr3_nt: TGTGCCAGCAGTCCGGGACTCCAAGAGACCCAGTACTTC
cdr3_aa: CASSPGLQETQYF
clone_size: .
j_call: TRBJ2-5
d_call: .
v_call: TRBV12-3/TRBV12-4

cdr3_nt: TGTGCCAGCAGCTTGAAACAGGGGACGGCTATAAGCTACACCTTC
cdr3_aa: CASSLKQGTAISYTF
clone_size: .
j_call: TRBJ1-2
d_call: TRBD1
v_call: TRBV7-2

cdr3_nt: TGTGCCAGCAGCTCTTCCCGCGAGCAGTACTTC
cdr3_aa: CASSSSREQYF
clone_size: .
j_call: TRBJ2-7
d_call: .
v_call: TRBV7-9

cdr3_nt: TGTGCCAGCAGCCCGGGGGCGGGGGGTTCCTACGAGCAGTACTTC
cdr3_aa: CASSPGAGGSYEQYF
clone_size: .
j_call: TRBJ2-7
d_call: TRBD2
v_call: TRBV7-2

cdr3_nt: TGTGCCAGCAGCTTAGGTGGGACAGGGTCCAAAAACATTCAGTACTTC
cdr3_aa: CASSLGGTGSKNIQYF
clone_size: .
j_call: TRBJ2-4
d_call: TRBD1
v_call: TRBV7-2

cdr3_nt: TGTGCCAGCAGCTTAACGGGAACCTCCTACGAGCAGTACTTC
cdr3_aa: CASSLTGTSYEQYF
clone_size: .
j_call: TRBJ2-7
d_call: .
v_call: TRBV7-9

cdr3_nt: TGCAGTGCTAGAGACACTTTACCCCTCCACTTT
cdr3_aa: CSARDTLPLHF
clone_size: .
j_call: TRBJ1-6
d_call: .
v_call: TRBV20-1

cdr3_nt: TGTGCCAGCAGCGTTCGTCAGGGAATCGGGTCTGGGGAGCTGTTTTTT
cdr3_aa: CASSVRQGIGSGELFF
clone_size: few
j_call: TRBJ2-2
d_call: .
v_call: TRBV9

cdr3_nt: TGTGCCAGCAGTGACACAGGGGGCGCAGGCTACGAGCAGTACTTC
cdr3_aa: CASSDTGGAGYEQYF
clone_size: few
j_call: TRBJ2-7
d_call: TRBD1
v_call: TRBV6-1

cdr3_nt: TGTGCCAGCAGCACGGGACAGGGGGTCCACGAGCAGTACTTC
cdr3_aa: CASSTGQGVHEQYF
clone_size: .
j_call: TRBJ2-7
d_call: TRBD1
v_call: TRBV27

cdr3_nt: TGTGCCAGCAGAGCACAGGGTACGACGAGCACTGAAGCTTTCTTT
cdr3_aa: CASRAQGTTSTEAFF
clone_size: once
j_call: TRBJ1-1
d_call: .
v_call: TRBV11-1

cdr3_nt: TGTGCCAGTAGTTCGCGGACTAGCGGGAGGTCCCACGAGCAGTACTTC
cdr3_aa: CASSSRTSGRSHEQYF
clone_size: .
j_call: TRBJ2-7
d_call: TRBD2
v_call: TRBV19

cdr3_nt: TGCCCCACTACCAGCCACGAAGACTTCAATCAGCCCCAGCATTTT
cdr3_aa: CPTTSHEDFNQPQHF
clone_size: few
j_call: TRBJ1-5
d_call: .
v_call: TRBV19

cdr3_nt: TGTGCCAGCAGCTCGACAGCCCAGAACACTGAAGCTTTCTTT
cdr3_aa: CASSSTAQNTEAFF
clone_size: .
j_call: TRBJ1-1
d_call: .
v_call: TRBV7-3

cdr3_nt: TGTGCCAGCAGCTTGCAAGGGGGTCAGGGGGTACCGTACGAGCAGTACTTC
cdr3_aa: CASSLQGGQGVPYEQYF
clone_size: .
j_call: TRBJ2-7
d_call: TRBD1
v_call: TRBV5-6

cdr3_nt: TGTGCCAGCAGCTTAGGAGCCGCCCCGGGACTCCAATTGTATCAGCCCCAGCATTTT
cdr3_aa: CASSLGAAPGLQLYQPQHF
clone_size: .
j_call: TRBJ1-5
d_call: .
v_call: TRBV7-9